This record concerns one T cell receptor (beta chain) sequence. The data derive from a study of blood T cells in healthy people across ages. Next came a second PCR, run for about 7 to 12 cycles, which used a sample-barcoded 5' primer along with a J-beta primer mix. TCRdb used MiXCR to reprocess the 5' RACE reads, holding one entry per CDR3 protein. The sample consists of 1,100,000 or so distinct CDR3 sequences, 45% of them appearing once. Sequencing was carried out using blood. The clonotype originates from a woman between 55 and 75 years old in good health.

CDR3 nucleotides: TGCGCCAGCAGCACCGACCCTACTAACACCGGGGAGCTGTTTTTT. Its protein is CASSTDPTNTGELFF. This chain connects TRBV5-1 to TRBJ2-2; D call uncertain. Trimming removed 4 bases at V and 2 bases at J, with 12 bases between. The CDR3 length is 15 residues. Looked up from germline, CDR1 is SGHRS and CDR2 is YFSETQ.